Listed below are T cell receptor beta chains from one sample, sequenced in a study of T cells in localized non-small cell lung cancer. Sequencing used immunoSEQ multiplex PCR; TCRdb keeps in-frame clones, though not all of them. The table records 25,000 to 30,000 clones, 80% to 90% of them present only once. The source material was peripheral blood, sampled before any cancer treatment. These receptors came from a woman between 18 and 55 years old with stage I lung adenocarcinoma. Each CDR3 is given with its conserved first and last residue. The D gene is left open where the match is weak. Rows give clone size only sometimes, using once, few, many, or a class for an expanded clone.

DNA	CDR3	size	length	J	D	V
TGCGCCAGCAGCCCTACTAGCGGGAGGGCCGGTGCCTACAATGAGCAGTTCTTC	CASSPTSGRAGAYNEQFF	-	18	TRBJ2-1	TRBD2	TRBV5-1
TGTGCCAGTAGTCCAACGGACAGGGGGCATTTCAATGAGCAGTTCTTC	CASSPTDRGHFNEQFF	-	16	TRBJ2-1	TRBD1	TRBV19
TGTGCCATTAGGACTAGCGGGCGCACAGATACGCAGTATTTT	CAIRTSGRTDTQYF	-	14	TRBJ2-3	TRBD2	TRBV28
TGTGCCAGCAGTCCTTACAGGGAGATAGCCAAAAACATTCAGTACTTC	CASSPYREIAKNIQYF	-	16	TRBJ2-4	-	TRBV6-6
TGTGCCAGCAGAAGCTCCAACGCGAGGAGTGGCTACACCTTC	CASRSSNARSGYTF	once	14	TRBJ1-2	-	TRBV6-1
TGTGCCAGCACCTTAAAACGGACTAGCGGGGAGCAGTACTTC	CASTLKRTSGEQYF	-	14	TRBJ2-7	TRBD2	TRBV2
TGTGCCAGCAGTTCTAAGGCTTCCTACGAGCAGTACTTC	CASSSKASYEQYF	once	13	TRBJ2-7	-	TRBV27
TGCAGCGTTGATGTACCCGGCCTAGCCAATGAGCAGTTCTTC	CSVDVPGLANEQFF	-	14	TRBJ2-1	-	TRBV29-1
TGTGCCAGCAGTTACTCGGCGGGAATCACTGAAGCTTTCTTT	CASSYSAGITEAFF	once	14	TRBJ1-1	-	TRBV6-5
TGCGCCAGCAGCTCGGAGCGGAGGAACACTGAAGCTTTCTTT	CASSSERRNTEAFF	-	14	TRBJ1-1	-	TRBV5-1
TGTGCCAGCAGTTTTCGCCAAGGGGGTCAGCCCCAGCATTTT	CASSFRQGGQPQHF	-	14	TRBJ1-5	-	TRBV27
TGTGCCTGGACGGAGTACAATGAGCAGTTCTTC	CAWTEYNEQFF	-	11	TRBJ2-1	-	TRBV30
TGTGCCAGCAGCAACCCGACAGGGGGCTATGGCTACACCTTC	CASSNPTGGYGYTF	-	14	TRBJ1-2	TRBD1	TRBV7-9
TGCGCCAGCAGCCAAGATGGAGGGGAACTGGGAGGCTACACCTTC	CASSQDGGELGGYTF	-	15	TRBJ1-2	-	TRBV4-3
TGTGCCAGCAGCTTCGGGACACCGGTCTACAATGAGCAGTTCTTC	CASSFGTPVYNEQFF	once	15	TRBJ2-1	-	TRBV7-2
TGTGCCAGCAGTCCTTACAATGCCGGGGAGCTGTTTTTT	CASSPYNAGELFF	-	13	TRBJ2-2	-	TRBV27
TGTGCCAGCAGCTTACCGGGGCTCAATGAGCAGTTCTTC	CASSLPGLNEQFF	-	13	TRBJ2-1	-	TRBV11-3
TGTGCCAGCAGCGCAGCGGGAGGGCCGGAGACCCAGTACTTC	CASSAAGGPETQYF	-	14	TRBJ2-5	TRBD2	TRBV9
TGTGCCAGCAGTTCGGACAGGGGTTATGGCTACACCTTC	CASSSDRGYGYTF	-	13	TRBJ1-2	TRBD1	TRBV6-1
TGTGCCAGCAGCTACGCCCAGACCTACGAGCAGTACTTC	CASSYAQTYEQYF	-	13	TRBJ2-7	-	TRBV13
TGTGCCAGCAGCAAAGCGCTTAAGGGCGGGGAAAGCACAGATACGCAGTATTTT	CASSKALKGGESTDTQYF	-	18	TRBJ2-3	-	TRBV21-1
TGTGCCAGCAGCGTAGCCCCGGGAAGCTCCTACAATGAGCAGTTCTTC	CASSVAPGSSYNEQFF	once	16	TRBJ2-1	-	TRBV9
TGTGCCAGTGGACGGTGTGGGGCTTTGGTCTGGGGCTACACCTTC	CASGRCGALVWGYTF	-	15	TRBJ1-2	-	TRBV19
-	CASSSSTPDEQYF	-	13	TRBJ2-7	-	TRBV28
TGTGCCAGCAGCTTAGTGGAGGGGGCCCATCAGCCCCAGCATTTT	CASSLVEGAHQPQHF	-	15	TRBJ1-5	TRBD1	TRBV7-2
TGTGCCAGCAGTGACGTAACAGGGGGCTGGTTTGAAGCTTTCTTT	CASSDVTGGWFEAFF	-	15	TRBJ1-1	TRBD1	TRBV28
TGTGCCAGCTCATCACGACGGACAGGGAGTATAGGGAACACTGAAGCTTTCTTT	CASSSRRTGSIGNTEAFF	-	18	TRBJ1-1	TRBD1	TRBV18
TGTGCCTTACAACACTCCGGAGCCTATACGCAGTATTTT	CALQHSGAYTQYF	-	13	TRBJ2-3	-	TRBV30
TGTGCCAGCAGCTTAGCATCAGGACCCGATCAGCCCCAGCATTTT	CASSLASGPDQPQHF	-	15	TRBJ1-5	-	TRBV11-2
TGTGCCAGCAGGGTGGGGGGGAAGAACGAGCAGTACTTC	CASRVGGKNEQYF	-	13	TRBJ2-7	TRBD2	TRBV5-4
TGTGCCAGCAGTGAAGACCTGTACAATGAGCAGTTCTTC	CASSEDLYNEQFF	-	13	TRBJ2-1	-	TRBV2
TGTGCCTGGAGTTGGCGGCAGGGGGCCACCGGGGAGCTGTTTTTT	CAWSWRQGATGELFF	-	15	TRBJ2-2	TRBD1	TRBV30
TGTGCCAGTCAGACCGAAAGCTCCTACAATGAGCAGTTCTTC	CASQTESSYNEQFF	few	14	TRBJ2-1	-	TRBV7-2
TGCAGCGGGGCAGGGGGTTGGAACAATGAGCAGTTCTTC	CSGAGGWNNEQFF	-	13	TRBJ2-1	TRBD1	TRBV29-1
TGTGCCAGCAGTTCATATTCCTGGGGGAGTAAAAACATTCAGTACTTC	CASSSYSWGSKNIQYF	-	16	TRBJ2-4	-	TRBV6-5
TGCGCCAGCAGCCAAGAGGAATACAGGGTGGGCTATGGCTACACCTTC	CASSQEEYRVGYGYTF	-	16	TRBJ1-2	-	TRBV4-1
TGTGCCAGCAGCAAGGAACACCTTGACTATGGCTACACCTTC	CASSKEHLDYGYTF	-	14	TRBJ1-2	-	TRBV6-5
TGTGCCAGCAGCCGGGACAGGGCAGGCGGGGAGCTGTTTTTT	CASSRDRAGGELFF	-	14	TRBJ2-2	TRBD1	TRBV11-3
TGTGCCAGCAGCGCATCTTCTAGCGGGAGGTTCTCCTACGAGCAGTACTTC	CASSASSSGRFSYEQYF	-	17	TRBJ2-7	TRBD2	TRBV9
TGCGCCAGCAGCCTCTACGGATACTCCTCCTACGAGCAGTACTTC	CASSLYGYSSYEQYF	-	15	TRBJ2-7	-	TRBV4-1
TGTGCCAGTAGTCGCCAGGACAGTATGAACACTGAAGCTTTCTTT	CASSRQDSMNTEAFF	-	15	TRBJ1-1	-	TRBV19
TGTGCCACCAGCATCTTGAACACCGGGGAGCTGTTTTTT	CATSILNTGELFF	-	13	TRBJ2-2	-	TRBV15
TGTGCCACCAGCAGAGATCGAACGTTGTTTGGGCCTGACTATGGCTACACCTTC	CATSRDRTLFGPDYGYTF	-	18	TRBJ1-2	-	TRBV15
TGTGCCATCAACCGGGCCGGGAGAAGCTATGGCTACACCTTC	CAINRAGRSYGYTF	-	14	TRBJ1-2	-	TRBV10-3
TGTGCCAGTAGTACGTCAGAGAACACTGAAGCTTTCTTT	CASSTSENTEAFF	-	13	TRBJ1-1	-	TRBV19
TGTGCCAGCAGTACTGTACAGCAGAACAATGAGCAGTTCTTC	CASSTVQQNNEQFF	-	14	TRBJ2-1	-	TRBV25-1
TGTGCCAGCAGTGAAGCGAGCTCCTACAATGAGCAGTTCTTC	CASSEASSYNEQFF	-	14	TRBJ2-1	-	TRBV2
TGTGCCTGGAATCCGACAGGCCGCAATCAGCCCCAGCATTTT	CAWNPTGRNQPQHF	-	14	TRBJ1-5	-	TRBV30
-	CASILVGTGHGYTF	-	14	TRBJ1-2	-	TRBV28
TGTGCCAGCACAAGCCGGGACATGAACACTGAAGCTTTCTTT	CASTSRDMNTEAFF	-	14	TRBJ1-1	-	TRBV11-2
TGTGCCTGGAGTGTACGGGACAGGGGGCCGGTGAACTATTCACCCCTCCACTTT	CAWSVRDRGPVNYSPLHF	-	18	TRBJ1-6	TRBD1	TRBV30